Each of the 32 T cell receptor beta chains below was sequenced from the same sample in a study of CD8+ T cells in alopecia areata. Isolated RNA was reverse transcribed into cDNA used as the sequencing template. The repertoire was sequenced with immunoSEQ multiplex PCR; TCRdb's copy has only in-frame clones and lacks some. Among over 120,000 clones, around 50% were seen once, and the ten largest hold 6.4%. Specimen: CD4+ T cells sorted from blood, collected at week 0. Source of these receptors: a human donor with alopecia areata.

This rearrangement joins TRBV2 to TRBJ2-1, with 11 bases fitting TRBD2. This CDR3 spans 17 amino acids. CDR1 and CDR2 from the germline V gene are SNHLY and FYNNEI. Germline trimming cut 6 bases from V and 6 bases from J; bases unmatched to any gene: 13. This CDR3 reads CASSGGLADPSGNEQFF. CDR3 coding DNA: TGTGCCAGCAGCGGGGGACTAGCGGACCCATCTGGCAATGAGCAGTTCTTC.

This chain joins TRBV9 and TRBJ1-6; D is unclear. Deletions cut 3 bases from V and 10 bases from J, with 17 bases between. Germline CDR1 is SGDLS and CDR2 is YYNGEE. This CDR3 has 15 amino acids. The CDR3 is CASSAGRHTDSPLHF. The CDR3 DNA reads TGTGCCAGCAGCGCCGGACGGCACACCGACTCACCCCTCCACTTT.

This clone has just a few counts. The chain has TRBV7-9 and TRBJ2-6; a possible D gene is TRBD2 (5 bases). Germline V gene lookup returns CDR1 SEHNR and CDR2 FQNEAQ (reference sequence). The CDR3 runs to 18 residues. V dropped 3 bases and J dropped 0 bases, with 15 bases sitting between them. For the CDR3, the DNA is TGTGCCAGCAGCTTTATCGAGGGATTGGGCTCTGGGGCCAACGTCCTGACTTTC. It translates to CASSFIEGLGSGANVLTF.

The chain is built from TRBV5-1 and TRBJ1-5, with D perhaps matching TRBD1 (5 bases). Deletions cut 2 bases from V and 3 bases from J, with 9 bases between. The CDR3 runs 14 residues. The V gene's germline CDR1 is SGHRS and CDR2 YFSETQ. The CDR3 DNA follows: TGCGCCAGCAGCTTCAGGGACTACAATCAGCCCCAGCATTTT. Protein: CASSFRDYNQPQHF.

The V and J genes are TRBV29-1 and TRBJ1-3; D remains unclear. Trimming stripped 4 bases from V and 9 bases from J, with 16 bases between. The CDR3 covers 13 residues. The germline V gene has CDR1 SQVTM and CDR2 ANQGSEA. The chain's CDR3 is CSVGGKTGGTIYF. The CDR3 DNA reads TGCAGCGTTGGCGGCAAGACCGGTGGCACCATATATTTT.

CDR3 residues: CSVDRVGQETQYF. DNA of the CDR3: TGCAGCGTGGACAGGGTTGGGCAAGAGACCCAGTACTTC. The chain is built from TRBV29-1 and TRBJ2-5; 8 bases align to TRBD1. Germline CDR1 is SQVTM and CDR2 is ANQGSEA. Trimming at V came to 6 bases and at J to 2 bases, leaving 5 bases not matched to a gene. The CDR3 is 13 amino acids.

The gene calls are TRBV30 and TRBJ1-2, with a tentative D call TRBD1 (6 bases). Trimming cost V 0 bases and J 4 bases, with 15 bases left between them. CDR3 length: 15 residues. Germline loops: CDR1 GTSNPN, CDR2 SVGIG (reference sequence). The CDR3 DNA sequence: TGTGCCTGGAGTGTAATGGGGGGCGCGGGCTATGGCTACACCTTC. Amino acid sequence: CAWSVMGGAGYGYTF.

The J gene is TRBJ2-3, the V gene TRBV27; D gene uncertain. CDR1 and CDR2 (germline): MNHEY, SMNVEV (reference sequence). This CDR3 contains 15 residues. V was shortened by 5 bases and J by 1 base, with 13 bases between the two germline ends. The CDR3 spells CASSTRPERTDTQYF. The CDR3 coding sequence is TGTGCCAGCAGTACCCGTCCTGAACGCACAGATACGCAGTATTTT.

The rearrangement uses TRBV29-1 and TRBJ1-1; D unresolved. The V end lost 4 bases, the J end lost 8 bases, and 11 bases lay between the germline ends. The CDR3 has 11 amino acids. CDR1 is SQVTM, CDR2 ANQGSEA, per germline. Here the CDR3 DNA reads TGCAGCGTTGTACGAGGGTACGAAGCTTTCTTT. This encodes CSVVRGYEAFF. The variable domain in full, completed from reference TRBV29-1 and TRBJ1-1, reads SAVISQKPSRDICQRGTSLTIQCQVDSQVTMMFWYRQQPGQSLTLIATANQGSEATYESGFVIDKFPISRPNLTFSTLTVSNMSPEDSSIYLCSVVRGYEAFFGQGTRLTVV.

The chain carries TRBV10-3 and TRBJ2-7, with TRBD1 matching over 10 bases. CDR1 and CDR2 (germline): ENHRY, SYGVKD. The ends lost 4 bases at V and 4 bases at J; junction bases unmatched: 1. The CDR3 has 13 amino acids. The CDR3 bases are TGTGCCATCAGTGGGACAGGGGGATACGAGCAGTACTTC. Translated, it gives CAISGTGGYEQYF.

This clone was recorded a few times. The rearrangement links TRBV4-3 to TRBJ1-2; 7 bases map to TRBD1. V shed 4 bases and J 5 bases; nucleotides not matched to a gene: 7. The V gene's germline CDR1 is LGHNA and CDR2 YSLEER. The CDR3 is 14 amino acids. The DNA of the CDR3 is TGCGCCAGCAGCCGCCAACAGGGGAGTTATGGCTACACCTTC. It yields the protein CASSRQQGSYGYTF.

The rearrangement joins TRBV29-1 to TRBJ1-3; D perhaps matches TRBD1 (5 bases). Germline loops: CDR1 SQVTM, CDR2 ANQGSEA. CDR3 length: 14 amino acids. Trimming took 4 bases from V and 0 from J, leaving 10 bases between them. CDR3 nucleotide sequence: TGCAGCGTTGTTGTTAGGGGCTCTGGAAACACCATATATTTT. Amino acids: CSVVVRGSGNTIYF.

The rearrangement joins TRBV29-1 to TRBJ1-2; perhaps TRBD1 as D (6 bases). The V gene's germline CDR1 is SQVTM and CDR2 ANQGSEA. The length of the CDR3 is 13 residues. The V and J ends lost 6 bases and 4 bases respectively, with 15 bases between them. The CDR3 spells CSVATTGFYGYTF. The DNA for the CDR3 is TGCAGCGTGGCAACGACAGGATTCTATGGCTACACCTTC.

The gene calls are TRBV6-1 and TRBJ2-7; 8 nucleotides line up with TRBD2. The V gene end was trimmed by 2 bases and the J gene end by 5 bases; junction bases not matched to a gene: 14. CDR3 length: 17 amino acids. Germline lookup yields CDR1 MNHNS and CDR2 SASEGT. For the CDR3, the DNA is TGTGCCAGCAGTGAATCGGTAGCGGGGACCATCAGCCACGAGCAGTACTTC. It specifies CASSESVAGTISHEQYF.

The genes are TRBV30 and TRBJ1-2; a weak D match, TRBD1 (5 bases). CDR3 length: 14 residues. V was clipped by 5 bases and J by 5 bases, with 18 bases between them. In germline, CDR1 is GTSNPN, CDR2 SVGIG (reference sequence). The CDR3 coding sequence is TGTGCCTGGGCCTCACAGGAGGTAGGGTATGGCTACACCTTC. This translates into CAWASQEVGYGYTF.

V gene TRBV2 combines with J gene TRBJ1-2, with a possible D match to TRBD1 (5 bases). The V gene's germline CDR1 is SNHLY and CDR2 FYNNEI. V dropped 3 bases and J dropped 0 bases, with 11 bases sitting between them. The CDR3 is made up of 15 amino acids. The CDR3 bases are TGTGCCAGCAGTGATAACGGGGGAGCTAACTATGGCTACACCTTC. It is translated as CASSDNGGANYGYTF.

The rearrangement joins TRBV7-6 to TRBJ2-5; 7 positions agree with TRBD1. Germline values: CDR1 SGHVS, CDR2 FNYEAQ. V lost 2 bases, J lost 7 bases, and 4 bases stayed unmatched. The CDR3 runs 13 residues. The CDR3, as DNA: TGTGCCAGCAGCTTAAAGGCAGGGGGGACCCAGTACTTC. Translation gives CASSLKAGGTQYF.

This clone was detected a few times. The chain carries TRBV21-1 and TRBJ2-5; the tabulated D call, TRBD1, remains unverified against the DNA. TRBV21-1 is a pseudogene. CDR3 size: 17 residues. Written as DNA, the CDR3 is TGTGCCAGCGATATCCCCGGACAGGGGGGGTGGCAAGAGACCCAGTACTTC. Translation gives CASDIPGQGGWQETQYF.

The chain has TRBV27 and TRBJ1-5, with 8 nucleotides matching TRBD1. This CDR3 region has 18 residues. The germline V gene encodes CDR1 MNHEY and CDR2 SMNVEV (reference sequence). V was pared by 7 bases and J by 4 bases, with 18 bases of the junction left unmatched. The CDR3 nucleotides are TGTGCCAGCAAAAGTAGGACAGGGAAACCTGGGAATAATCAGCCCCAGCATTTT. Its protein is CASKSRTGKPGNNQPQHF.

This chain links TRBV5-1 with TRBJ2-7, with D maybe TRBD2 (7 bases). V shed 4 bases and J shed 2 bases, with 16 bases lying between them. Germline V CDR1 and CDR2: SGHRS, YFSETQ. The CDR3 contains 15 residues. The CDR3 sequence is CASSPGGQNAYEQYF. In DNA, the CDR3 is TGCGCCAGCAGCCCGGGAGGACAGAATGCCTACGAGCAGTACTTC.

The chain couples TRBV5-1 to TRBJ2-5; 10 bases agree with TRBD1. The germline V gene has CDR1 SGHRS and CDR2 YFSETQ. The CDR3 loop spans 14 amino acids. Trimming at V came to 0 bases and at J to 5 bases, leaving 1 base not matched to a gene. CDR3 nucleotides: TGCGCCAGCAGCTTGGGACAGGGGGCTGAGACCCAGTACTTC. This translates into CASSLGQGAETQYF.

This rearrangement joins TRBV9 to TRBJ1-5, with D unclear. The V end was cut by 0 bases, the J end by 3 bases, with 10 bases between. Germline assignment: CDR1 SGDLS and CDR2 YYNGEE. CDR3 size: 15 residues. The CDR3 sequence: CASSVGQSPNQPQHF. CDR3 nucleotides: TGTGCCAGCAGCGTAGGTCAATCCCCCAATCAGCCCCAGCATTTT.

The genes are TRBV30 and TRBJ1-5; D is undetermined. Trimming cost V 1 base and J 7 bases, with 11 bases left between them. The CDR3 length is 13 residues. Germline CDR1 is GTSNPN and CDR2 is SVGIG (reference sequence). In nucleotides, the CDR3 is TGTGCCTGGAGTGGTGGGATTGGGCAGCCCCAGCATTTT. It is translated as CAWSGGIGQPQHF. Looking up the rest from reference TRBV30 and TRBJ1-5 gives the full variable domain: SQTIHQWPATLVQPVGSPLSLECTVEGTSNPNLYWYRQAAGRGLQLLFYSVGIGQISSEVPQNLSASRPQDRQFILSSKKLLLSDSGFYLCAWSGGIGQPQHFGDGTRLSIL.

The chain uses TRBV7-2 and TRBJ2-3; tentative D call: TRBD1 (6 bases). CDR1 and CDR2 from the germline V gene are SGHTA and FQGNSA. The CDR3 runs 16 residues. V was clipped by 0 bases and J by 2 bases, with 12 bases between them. In DNA form, the CDR3 reads TGTGCCAGCAGCTTAGCACCGGGACAATCCACAGATACGCAGTATTTT. This sequence encodes CASSLAPGQSTDTQYF.

This clone was counted a single time. The rearrangement links TRBV29-1 to TRBJ2-3; TRBD1 agrees at 8 bases. Germline values: CDR1 SQVTM, CDR2 ANQGSEA. This CDR3 spans 12 amino acids. V trimming: 7 bases; J trimming: 5 bases; junction bases outside the gene matches: 5. CDR3 DNA sequence: TGCAGCGCCCAGGGGGCGGGAGATACGCAGTATTTT. The encoded protein is CSAQGAGDTQYF.

The gene calls are TRBV7-2 and TRBJ2-5, with a weak D call TRBD2 (7 bases). The germline V gene has CDR1 SGHTA and CDR2 FQGNSA. V was trimmed by 4 bases and J by 5 bases, leaving 14 bases between them. The CDR3 consists of 14 residues. This CDR3 is CASSSRGGLETQYF. CDR3 nucleotides: TGTGCCAGCAGCTCGAGGGGGGGATTGGAGACCCAGTACTTC. The full variable domain, its missing parts supplied by reference TRBV7-2 and TRBJ2-5, is GAGVSQSPSNKVTEKGKDVELRCDPISGHTALYWYRQSLGQGLEFLIYFQGNSAPDKSGLPSDRFSAERTGGSVSTLTIQRTQQEDSAVYLCASSSRGGLETQYFGPGTRLLVL.

The chain is built from TRBV6-5 and TRBJ1-2, with D perhaps TRBD1 (6 bases). This CDR3 is built from 13 residues. Trimming removed 6 bases from V and 8 bases from J, with 16 bases in between. CDR1 is MNHEY and CDR2 is SVGAGI in the germline V gene. This chain's CDR3 is CASRDPGGRGYTF. CDR3 nucleotides: TGTGCCAGCAGGGACCCGGGGGGCCGGGGCTACACCTTC.

This chain connects TRBV5-1 to TRBJ1-5; no reliable D call. The V gene lost 2 bases and the J gene lost 1 base, with 7 bases spanning the gap. The CDR3 is 14 amino acids. The germline V gene has CDR1 SGHRS and CDR2 YFSETQ. The CDR3 reads CASSLGPSNQPQHF. The CDR3 coding sequence is TGCGCCAGCAGCTTAGGACCAAGCAATCAGCCCCAGCATTTT.

Only a few counts were recorded for this clone. V and J are TRBV7-2 and TRBJ1-5; weak D call: TRBD1 (6 bases). Deletions cut 3 bases from V and 7 bases from J, with 16 bases between. CDR1 is SGHTA and CDR2 is FQGNSA in the germline V gene. The length of the CDR3 is 15 residues. The DNA for the CDR3 is TGTGCCAGCAGCTTTGGGGGCGCCCGGAACCAGCCCCAGCATTTT. Amino acids: CASSFGGARNQPQHF.

V gene TRBV18 combines with J gene TRBJ2-5; D gene uncertain. V lost 1 base and J lost 3, with 12 bases in between. The V gene's germline CDR1 is KGHSH and CDR2 LQKENI. The CDR3 consists of 15 residues. The CDR3 DNA reads TGTGCCAGCTCACCACTCCCCGACCGGGAAGAGACCCAGTACTTC. It translates to CASSPLPDREETQYF.

The CDR3 DNA is TGTGCCAGCAGCCCTAGCAGGGGCCGCCGGGGAGCTTTCTTT. Protein: CASSPSRGRRGAFF. This sequence joins TRBV7-2 and TRBJ1-1; TRBD1 is a possible D gene (6 bases). CDR3 length equals 14 residues. Trimming removed 5 bases at V and 10 bases at J, with 20 bases between. Germline loops: CDR1 SGHTA, CDR2 FQGNSA.

In its sample, this clone was seen a few times. The chain carries TRBV18 and TRBJ2-7, with D maybe TRBD1 (5 bases). This CDR3 comprises 14 residues. In germline, CDR1 is KGHSH, CDR2 LQKENI. The V end was cut by 3 bases, the J end by 2 bases, with 11 bases between. The CDR3 here is CASSPLTATYEQYF. CDR3 nucleotide sequence: TGTGCCAGCTCACCCTTGACAGCAACCTACGAGCAGTACTTC.